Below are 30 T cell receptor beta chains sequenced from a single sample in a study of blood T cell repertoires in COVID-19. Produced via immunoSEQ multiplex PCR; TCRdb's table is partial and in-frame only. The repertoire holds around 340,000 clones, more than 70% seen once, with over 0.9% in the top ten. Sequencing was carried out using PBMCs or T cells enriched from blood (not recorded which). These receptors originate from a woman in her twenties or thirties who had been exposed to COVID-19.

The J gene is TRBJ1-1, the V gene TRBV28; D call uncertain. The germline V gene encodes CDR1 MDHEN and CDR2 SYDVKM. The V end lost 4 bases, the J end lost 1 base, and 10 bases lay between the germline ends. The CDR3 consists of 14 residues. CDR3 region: CASSSPTPNTEAFF. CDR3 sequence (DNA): TGTGCCAGCAGTTCTCCGACACCGAACACTGAAGCTTTCTTT.

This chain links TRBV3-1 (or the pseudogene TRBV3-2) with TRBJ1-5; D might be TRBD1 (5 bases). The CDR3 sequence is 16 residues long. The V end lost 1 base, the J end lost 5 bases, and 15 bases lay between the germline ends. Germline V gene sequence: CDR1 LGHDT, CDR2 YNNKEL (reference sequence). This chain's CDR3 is CASSQGGGGPHQPQHF. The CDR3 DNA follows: TGTGCCAGCAGCCAAGGGGGCGGCGGCCCCCATCAGCCCCAGCATTTT.

CDR3 sequence reads: CASSPGRGYSGNTIYF. CDR3 DNA sequence: TGCGCCAGCAGCCCAGGCCGGGGGTACTCTGGAAACACCATATATTTT. The chain has TRBV5-1 and TRBJ1-3; weak D call: TRBD1 (5 bases). CDR3 length: 16 amino acids. The V end lost 4 bases, the J end lost 0 bases, and 14 bases lay between the germline ends. Germline lookup yields CDR1 SGHRS and CDR2 YFSETQ.

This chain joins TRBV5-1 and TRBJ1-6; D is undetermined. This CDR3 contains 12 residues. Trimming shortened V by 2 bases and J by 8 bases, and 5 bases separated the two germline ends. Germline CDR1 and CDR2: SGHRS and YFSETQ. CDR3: CASSLLDSPLHF. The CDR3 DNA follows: TGCGCCAGCAGCTTACTTGATTCACCCCTCCACTTT.

CDR3 coding DNA: TGTGCCAGCAGCATTACTAGCGGGAGGGCCGGGGATGAGCAGTTCTTC. This encodes CASSITSGRAGDEQFF. This chain links TRBV9 with TRBJ2-1, with 13 bases matching TRBD2. The CDR3 is 16 amino acids. The V gene end was trimmed by 4 bases and the J gene end by 8 bases; junction bases not matched to a gene: 9. Germline V gene data show CDR1 as SGDLS and CDR2 as YYNGEE. Together with reference TRBV9 and TRBJ2-1, the CDR3 gives the full variable domain: DSGVTQTPKHLITATGQRVTLRCSPRSGDLSVYWYQQSLDQGLQFLIQYYNGEERAKGNILERFSAQQFPDLHSELNLSSLELGDSALYFCASSITSGRAGDEQFFGPGTRLTVL.

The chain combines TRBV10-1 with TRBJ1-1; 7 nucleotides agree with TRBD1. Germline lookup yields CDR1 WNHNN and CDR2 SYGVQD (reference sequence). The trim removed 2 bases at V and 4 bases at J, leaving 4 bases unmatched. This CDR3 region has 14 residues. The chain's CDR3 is CASSEAGGVTEAFF. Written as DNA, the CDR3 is TGCGCCAGCAGTGAGGCAGGGGGAGTCACTGAAGCTTTCTTT.

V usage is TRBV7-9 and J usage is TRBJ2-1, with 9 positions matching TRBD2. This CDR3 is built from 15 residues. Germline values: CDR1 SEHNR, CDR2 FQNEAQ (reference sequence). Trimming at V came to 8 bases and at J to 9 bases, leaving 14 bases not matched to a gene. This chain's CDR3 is CASHPQGLAHSEQFF. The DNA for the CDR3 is TGTGCCAGCCACCCCCAGGGACTAGCTCATAGTGAGCAGTTCTTC.

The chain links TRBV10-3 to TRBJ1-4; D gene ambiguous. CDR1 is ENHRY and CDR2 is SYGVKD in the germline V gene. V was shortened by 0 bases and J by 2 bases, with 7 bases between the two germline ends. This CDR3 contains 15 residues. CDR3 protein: CAISESGGTNEKLFF. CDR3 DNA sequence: TGTGCCATCAGTGAGTCGGGAGGGACTAATGAAAAACTGTTTTTT.

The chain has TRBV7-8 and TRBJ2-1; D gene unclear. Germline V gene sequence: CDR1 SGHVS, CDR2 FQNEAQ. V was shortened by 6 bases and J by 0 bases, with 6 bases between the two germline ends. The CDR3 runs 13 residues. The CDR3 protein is CASRETSYNEQFF. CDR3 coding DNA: TGTGCCAGCAGGGAGACCTCCTACAATGAGCAGTTCTTC.

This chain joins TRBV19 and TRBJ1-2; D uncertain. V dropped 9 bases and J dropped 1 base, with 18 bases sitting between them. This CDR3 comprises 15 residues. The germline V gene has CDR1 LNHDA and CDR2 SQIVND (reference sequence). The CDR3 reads CASLNGGSGNYGYTF. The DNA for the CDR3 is TGTGCCAGCCTTAACGGTGGATCGGGTAACTATGGCTACACCTTC.

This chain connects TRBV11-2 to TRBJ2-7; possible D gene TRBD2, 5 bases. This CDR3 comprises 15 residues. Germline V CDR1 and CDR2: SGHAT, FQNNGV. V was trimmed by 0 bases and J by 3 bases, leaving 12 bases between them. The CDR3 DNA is TGTGCCAGCAGCTTAGATGGTGGACTGAGCTACGAGCAGTACTTC. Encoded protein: CASSLDGGLSYEQYF.

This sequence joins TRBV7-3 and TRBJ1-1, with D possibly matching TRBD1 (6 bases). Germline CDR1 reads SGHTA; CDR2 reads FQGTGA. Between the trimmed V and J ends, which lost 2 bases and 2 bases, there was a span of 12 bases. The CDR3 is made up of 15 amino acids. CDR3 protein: CASSLEGHLNTEAFF. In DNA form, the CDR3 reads TGTGCCAGCAGCTTAGAGGGACACCTTAACACTGAAGCTTTCTTT.

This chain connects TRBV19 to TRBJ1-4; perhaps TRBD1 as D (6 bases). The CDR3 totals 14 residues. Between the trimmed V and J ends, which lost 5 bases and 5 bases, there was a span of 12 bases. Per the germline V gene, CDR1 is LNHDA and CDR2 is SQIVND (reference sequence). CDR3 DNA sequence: TGTGCCAGTAGTCCCGGACAGAAGAATGAAAAACTGTTTTTT. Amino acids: CASSPGQKNEKLFF.

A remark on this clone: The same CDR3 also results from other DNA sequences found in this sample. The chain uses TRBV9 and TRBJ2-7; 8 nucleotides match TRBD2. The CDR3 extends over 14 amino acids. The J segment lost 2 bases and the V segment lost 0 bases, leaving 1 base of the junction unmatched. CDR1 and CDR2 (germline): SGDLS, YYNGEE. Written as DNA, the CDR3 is TGTGCCAGCAGCGTAGCTAGCGGGCCCTACGAGCAGTACTTC. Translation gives CASSVASGPYEQYF.

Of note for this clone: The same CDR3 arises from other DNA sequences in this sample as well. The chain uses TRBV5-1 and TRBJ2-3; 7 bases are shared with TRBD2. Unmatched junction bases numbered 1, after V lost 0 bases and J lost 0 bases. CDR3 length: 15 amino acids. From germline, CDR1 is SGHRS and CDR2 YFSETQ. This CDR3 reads CASSLDGGSTDTQYF. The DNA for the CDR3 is TGCGCCAGCAGCTTGGACGGGGGGAGCACAGATACGCAGTATTTT.

CDR3 residues: CASRMQGGSNQPQHF. The DNA for the CDR3 is TGTGCCAGCAGAATGCAGGGAGGAAGCAATCAGCCCCAGCATTTT. The rearrangement links TRBV21-1 to TRBJ1-5. TRBV21-1 constitutes a pseudogene. This CDR3 has 15 amino acids.

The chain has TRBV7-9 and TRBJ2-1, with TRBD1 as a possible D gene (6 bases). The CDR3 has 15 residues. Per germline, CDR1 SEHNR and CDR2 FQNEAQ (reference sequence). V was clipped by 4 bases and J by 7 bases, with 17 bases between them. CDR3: CASSSQAGVRNEQFF. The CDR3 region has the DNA TGTGCCAGCAGCTCCCAGGCAGGGGTGCGTAATGAGCAGTTCTTC.

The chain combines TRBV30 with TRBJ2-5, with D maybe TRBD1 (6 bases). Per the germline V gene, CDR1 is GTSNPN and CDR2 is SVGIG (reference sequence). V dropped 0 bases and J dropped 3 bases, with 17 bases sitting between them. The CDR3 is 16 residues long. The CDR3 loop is CAWSVGTGWAEETQYF. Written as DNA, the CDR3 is TGTGCCTGGAGTGTTGGAACAGGGTGGGCGGAAGAGACCCAGTACTTC. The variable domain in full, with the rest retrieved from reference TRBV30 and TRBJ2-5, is SQTIHQWPATLVQPVGSPLSLECTVEGTSNPNLYWYRQAAGRGLQLLFYSVGIGQISSEVPQNLSASRPQDRQFILSSKKLLLSDSGFYLCAWSVGTGWAEETQYFGPGTRLLVL.

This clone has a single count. The CDR3 DNA reads TGTGCCAGCAGCTTATGGGCTAGCGAATCCTACGAGCAGTACTTC. Its protein product is CASSLWASESYEQYF. The rearrangement uses TRBV7-3 and TRBJ2-7; weak D call: TRBD2 (6 bases). The V gene's germline CDR1 is SGHTA and CDR2 FQGTGA. With 2 bases removed from V and 1 base from J, the gap between germline ends came to 12 bases. The length of the CDR3 is 15 residues.

CDR3 in amino acids: CATTGADTGNTIYF. CDR3 DNA sequence: TGTGCCACCACGGGAGCAGACACTGGAAACACCATATATTTT. This rearrangement joins TRBV10-3 to TRBJ1-3; no firm D call. Trimming shortened V by 10 bases and J by 2 bases, and 15 bases separated the two germline ends. Per the germline V gene, CDR1 is ENHRY and CDR2 is SYGVKD. The CDR3 contains 14 residues.

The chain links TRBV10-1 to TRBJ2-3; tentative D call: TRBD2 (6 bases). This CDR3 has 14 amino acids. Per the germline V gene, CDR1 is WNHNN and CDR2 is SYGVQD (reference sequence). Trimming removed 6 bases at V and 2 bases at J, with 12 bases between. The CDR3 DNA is TGCGCCAGCAGCCCGGGACTGATCACAGATACGCAGTATTTT. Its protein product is CASSPGLITDTQYF.

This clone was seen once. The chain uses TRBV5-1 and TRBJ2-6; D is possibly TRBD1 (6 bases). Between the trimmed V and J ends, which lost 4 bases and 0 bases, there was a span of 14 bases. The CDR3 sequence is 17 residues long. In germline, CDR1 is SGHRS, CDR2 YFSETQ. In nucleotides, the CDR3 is TGCGCCAGCAGCCTCCGGGACACCCCCTCTGGGGCCAACGTCCTGACTTTC. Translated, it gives CASSLRDTPSGANVLTF.

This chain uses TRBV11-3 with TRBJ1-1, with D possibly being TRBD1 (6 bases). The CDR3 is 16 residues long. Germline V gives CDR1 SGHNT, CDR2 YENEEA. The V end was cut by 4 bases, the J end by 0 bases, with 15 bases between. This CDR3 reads CASSWAGRDMNTEAFF. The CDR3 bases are TGTGCCAGCAGCTGGGCCGGACGGGACATGAACACTGAAGCTTTCTTT.

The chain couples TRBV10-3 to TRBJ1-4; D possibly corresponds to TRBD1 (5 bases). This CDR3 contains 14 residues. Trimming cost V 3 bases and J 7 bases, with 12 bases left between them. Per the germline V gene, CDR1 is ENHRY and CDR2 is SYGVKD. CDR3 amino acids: CAISDGGAGEKLFF. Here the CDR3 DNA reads TGTGCCATCAGTGATGGTGGGGCCGGTGAAAAACTGTTTTTT.

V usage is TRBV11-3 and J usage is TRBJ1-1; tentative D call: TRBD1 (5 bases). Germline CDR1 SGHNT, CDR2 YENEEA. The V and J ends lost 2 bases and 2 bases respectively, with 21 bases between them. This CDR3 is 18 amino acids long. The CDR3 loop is CASSLFGRLGAGNTEAFF. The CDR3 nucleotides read TGTGCCAGCAGCTTATTCGGGCGGCTAGGGGCTGGAAACACTGAAGCTTTCTTT.

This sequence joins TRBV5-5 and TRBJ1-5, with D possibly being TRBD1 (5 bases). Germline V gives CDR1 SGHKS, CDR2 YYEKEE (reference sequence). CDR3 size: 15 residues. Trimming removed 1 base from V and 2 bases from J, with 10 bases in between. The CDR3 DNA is TGTGCCAGCAGCTTGTTTTGGGGGGGCAATCAGCCCCAGCATTTT. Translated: CASSLFWGGNQPQHF.

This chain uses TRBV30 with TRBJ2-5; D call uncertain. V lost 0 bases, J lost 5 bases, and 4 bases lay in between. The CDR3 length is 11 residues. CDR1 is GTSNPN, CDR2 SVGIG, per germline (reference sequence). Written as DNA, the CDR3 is TGTGCCTGGAGTGTCCTGGAGACCCAGTACTTC. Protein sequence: CAWSVLETQYF.

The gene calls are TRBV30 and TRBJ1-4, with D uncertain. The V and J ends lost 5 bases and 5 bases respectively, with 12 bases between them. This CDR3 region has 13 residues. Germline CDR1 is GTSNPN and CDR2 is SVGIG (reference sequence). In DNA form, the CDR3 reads TGTGCCTGGGAGGAGGACGCCAATGAAAAACTGTTTTTT. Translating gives CAWEEDANEKLFF.

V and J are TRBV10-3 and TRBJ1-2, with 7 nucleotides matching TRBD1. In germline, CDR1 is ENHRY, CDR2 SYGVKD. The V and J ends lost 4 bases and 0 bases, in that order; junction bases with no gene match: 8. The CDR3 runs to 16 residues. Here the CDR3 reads CAISGTGRLANYGYTF. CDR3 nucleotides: TGTGCCATCAGTGGGACAGGAAGGTTAGCTAACTATGGCTACACCTTC.

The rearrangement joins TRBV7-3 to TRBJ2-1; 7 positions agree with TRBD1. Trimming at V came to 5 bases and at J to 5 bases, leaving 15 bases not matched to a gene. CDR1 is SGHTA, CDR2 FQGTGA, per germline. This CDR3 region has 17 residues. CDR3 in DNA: TGTGCCAGCAGCCGCGGACCACCAGGGGGAAGGGACAATGAGCAGTTCTTC. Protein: CASSRGPPGGRDNEQFF.